This passage covers 30 T cell receptor beta chains from one sample sequenced in a study of blood T cells in healthy people across ages. The use of a sample-barcoded 5' primer and a J-beta primer mix characterized a second PCR of about 7 to 12 cycles. Each CDR3 protein is one row after TCRdb ran MiXCR on the 5' RACE reads. Among around 1,100,000 distinct CDR3 sequences listed, less than 45% were seen once. Sequenced input: blood. The receptors originated from a man aged 18-30 years in good health.

The CDR3 is CASSLFRRGRSSYEQYF. In DNA form, the CDR3 reads TGTGCCAGCAGTTTATTTCGGCGGGGGCGAAGCTCCTACGAGCAGTACTTC. The V and J genes are TRBV12-3 or TRBV12-4 and TRBJ2-7; D possibly corresponds to TRBD2 (7 bases). V dropped 2 bases and J dropped 0 bases, with 17 bases sitting between them. This CDR3 contains 17 residues.

The chain couples TRBV20-1 to TRBJ2-1; D is possibly TRBD1 (6 bases). There are 14 residues in the CDR3. The germline gives CDR1 DFQATT, CDR2 SNEGSKA (reference sequence). With 0 bases removed from V and 6 bases from J, the gap between germline ends came to 12 bases. The CDR3 sequence: CSARDWATGNEQFF. The CDR3 bases are TGCAGTGCTAGAGATTGGGCGACAGGCAATGAGCAGTTCTTC.

V and J are TRBV7-9 and TRBJ2-1; tentatively, D is TRBD2 (5 bases). Germline V lookup: CDR1 SEHNR, CDR2 FQNEAQ (reference sequence). V lost 2 bases and J lost 2, with 7 bases in between. The CDR3 has 14 residues. Here the CDR3 reads CASSLSSAYNEQFF. The CDR3 region has the DNA TGTGCCAGCAGCTTAAGTAGCGCCTACAATGAGCAGTTCTTC.

The V and J genes are TRBV3-1 and TRBJ1-2, with D possibly matching TRBD1 (5 bases). CDR1 and CDR2 from the germline V gene are LGHDT and YNNKEL (reference sequence). Trimming left V 2 bases short and J 13 bases short, with 17 bases between. This CDR3 comprises 13 residues. The CDR3 here is CASSQTSVRAITF. CDR3 nucleotides: TGTGCCAGCAGCCAAACTTCCGTCAGGGCCATCACCTTC.

The genes are TRBV12-3 or TRBV12-4 and TRBJ1-5, with D possibly matching TRBD1 (5 bases). V lost 4 bases, J lost 5 bases, and 24 bases lay in between. The CDR3 length is 18 residues. In DNA, the CDR3 is TGTGCCAGCAGTTCCCGGCCGGGGCAGATGGGAACCTATCAGCCCCAGCATTTT. Protein product: CASSSRPGQMGTYQPQHF.

This clonotype was detected only a few times. The chain employs TRBV2 and TRBJ2-1; 10 bases map to TRBD1. Per germline, CDR1 SNHLY and CDR2 FYNNEI. V shed 7 bases, J shed 8 bases, and the junction held 8 bases outside the gene matches. This CDR3 has 14 amino acids. CDR3 nucleotide sequence: TGTGCCAGCAAGAGGACAGGGGGAAGGTATGAGCAGTTCTTC. Protein sequence: CASKRTGGRYEQFF.

The chain uses TRBV24-1 and TRBJ2-1; 9 nucleotides match TRBD2. CDR3 length equals 19 residues. The germline gives CDR1 KGHDR, CDR2 SFDVKD. Trimming removed 9 bases from V and 0 bases from J; junction bases left unmatched: 17. The CDR3 loop reads CATERVALRRGGSYNEQFF. Here the CDR3 DNA reads TGTGCCACCGAAAGGGTTGCTCTTAGGCGGGGGGGCTCCTACAATGAGCAGTTCTTC.

V is TRBV24-1 and J is TRBJ1-1; 8 bases line up with TRBD1. This CDR3 spans 16 amino acids. V dropped 3 bases and J dropped 0; count of bases not matched to a gene: 5. The germline V gene encodes CDR1 KGHDR and CDR2 SFDVKD. CDR3 sequence: CATSDPRTGMNTEAFF. The CDR3 region has the DNA TGTGCCACCAGTGATCCCCGGACAGGGATGAACACTGAAGCTTTCTTT.

This clonotype has more than one count but fewer than ten. The J gene is TRBJ2-5, the V gene TRBV29-1; no definite D call. Per the germline V gene, CDR1 is SQVTM and CDR2 is ANQGSEA. Trimming stripped 3 bases from V and 2 bases from J, with 13 bases between. There are 14 residues in the CDR3. CDR3: CSVDFGRLQETQYF. CDR3 nucleotides: TGCAGCGTTGATTTCGGCAGATTACAAGAGACCCAGTACTTC.

The sample holds a few counts of this clonotype. The chain joins TRBV2 to TRBJ2-2; 9 bases are shared with TRBD2. Trimming cost V 8 bases and J 4 bases; bases outside gene matches: 5. Germline loops: CDR1 SNHLY, CDR2 FYNNEI. CDR3 length: 14 residues. CDR3 in DNA: TGTGCCAGCGAAGCGGGGGGTATCACCGGGGAGCTGTTTTTT. It codes for CASEAGGITGELFF. The full variable domain, completed using reference TRBV2 and TRBJ2-2, is EPEVTQTPSHQVTQMGQEVILRCVPISNHLYFYWYRQILGQKVEFLVSFYNNEISEKSEIFDDQFSVERPDGSNFTLKIRSTKLEDSAMYFCASEAGGITGELFFGEGSRLTVL.

The chain joins TRBV29-1 to TRBJ2-1, with D tentatively TRBD2 (6 bases). Trimming shortened V by 1 base and J by 0 bases, and 13 bases separated the two germline ends. Germline V lookup: CDR1 SQVTM, CDR2 ANQGSEA. The CDR3 sequence is 16 residues long. Here the CDR3 DNA reads TGCAGCGTTGAAGGGGGAGACGGGAGCTCCTACAATGAGCAGTTCTTC. As protein: CSVEGGDGSSYNEQFF.

The J gene is TRBJ1-3, the V gene TRBV29-1, with TRBD1 matching 9 bases. CDR3 length: 16 amino acids. V was pared by 7 bases and J by 0 bases, with 10 bases of the junction left unmatched. Germline CDR1 is SQVTM and CDR2 is ANQGSEA. Written as DNA, the CDR3 is TGCAGCGCTTCTTCCCCGGGACAGGGCTCTGGAAACACCATATATTTT. Encoded protein: CSASSPGQGSGNTIYF.

The rearrangement uses TRBV20-1 and TRBJ1-1; 8 nucleotides line up with TRBD1. The CDR3 sequence is 14 residues long. V shed 0 bases, J shed 7 bases, and the junction held 7 bases outside the gene matches. Germline V gene lookup returns CDR1 DFQATT and CDR2 SNEGSKA (reference sequence). The CDR3 nucleotides are TGCAGTGCTAGAGATCTTCAGGGGGCAGGTGAAGCTTTCTTT. Amino acid sequence: CSARDLQGAGEAFF.

Concerning this clonotype: The junction differs from germline at one of its ends, possibly a read error. The chain joins TRBV9 to TRBJ1-2, with 9 nucleotides matching TRBD1. Germline-derived CDR1 and CDR2 are SGDLS and YYNGEE. The CDR3 extends over 15 amino acids. The CDR3: CASSAWDRVRHGYTF. In DNA, the CDR3 is TGTGCCAGTAGCGCCTGGGACAGGGTTAGGCATGGCTACACCTTC.

V is TRBV5-1 and J is TRBJ2-1, with D possibly matching TRBD1 (5 bases). Trimming took off 4 bases at V and 3 bases at J, with 11 bases between the two ends. Looked up from germline, CDR1 is SGHRS and CDR2 is YFSETQ. The CDR3 consists of 14 residues. Here the CDR3 reads CASSLPGNYNEQFF. In nucleotides, the CDR3 is TGCGCCAGCAGCCTGCCAGGGAACTACAATGAGCAGTTCTTC. Together with reference TRBV5-1 and TRBJ2-1, the CDR3 gives the full variable domain: KAGVTQTPRYLIKTRGQQVTLSCSPISGHRSVSWYQQTPGQGLQFLFEYFSETQRNKGNFPGRFSGRQFSNSRSEMNVSTLELGDSALYLCASSLPGNYNEQFFGPGTRLTVL.

This clonotype was observed a few times. The rearrangement links TRBV4-1 to TRBJ2-2; D possibly matches TRBD1 or TRBD2 (5 bases each). With 1 base removed from V and 4 bases from J, the gap between germline ends came to 16 bases. The CDR3 has 17 amino acids. From germline, CDR1 is MGHRA and CDR2 YSYEKL. The chain's CDR3 is CASSQGYGTLGTGELFF. CDR3 nucleotides: TGCGCCAGCAGCCAAGGTTACGGGACCTTGGGCACCGGGGAGCTGTTTTTT.

This chain joins TRBV6-6 and TRBJ1-1; D possibly corresponds to TRBD1 (6 bases). The CDR3 runs 13 residues. Germline lookup yields CDR1 MNHNY and CDR2 SVGAGI (reference sequence). V lost 11 bases and J lost 1, with 14 bases in between. The CDR3 spells CAGRRGENTEAFF. CDR3 coding DNA: TGTGCCGGTCGGAGGGGGGAGAACACTGAAGCTTTCTTT.

This clonotype has more than one count but fewer than ten. J is TRBJ1-1 and V is TRBV27; D is ambiguous. Trimming took off 5 bases at V and 3 bases at J, with 10 bases between the two ends. The CDR3 is 13 residues long. Germline V gene lookup returns CDR1 MNHEY and CDR2 SMNVEV (reference sequence). The CDR3 is CASSPMGYTEAFF. CDR3 bases: TGTGCCAGCAGTCCGATGGGGTACACTGAAGCTTTCTTT.

This chain links TRBV7-3 with TRBJ1-2; no clear D gene. Trimming took off 5 bases at V and 0 bases at J, with 13 bases between the two ends. This CDR3 is 15 amino acids long. Germline V CDR1 and CDR2: SGHTA, FQGTGA. DNA of the CDR3: TGTGCCAGCAGCCCCCTTCTCGGGGCTAACTATGGCTACACCTTC. It specifies CASSPLLGANYGYTF.

The chain links TRBV6-1 to TRBJ2-3; TRBD1 might be the D (5 bases). Germline assignment: CDR1 MNHNS and CDR2 SASEGT. The CDR3 length is 14 residues. V was clipped by 6 bases and J by 1 base, with 11 bases between them. This chain's CDR3 is CASSWGPRTDTQYF. The CDR3 DNA reads TGTGCCAGCAGCTGGGGCCCTCGCACAGATACGCAGTATTTT.

This clonotype was observed a handful of times. The chain couples TRBV18 to TRBJ2-3; 8 positions match TRBD2. This CDR3 comprises 16 residues. V gave up 4 bases and J gave up 4 bases; unmatched junction bases: 10. Germline V gene lookup returns CDR1 KGHSH and CDR2 LQKENI. The CDR3, as DNA: TGTGCCAGCTCACAACCGGGACTAGGGTCTCCAGATACGCAGTATTTT. This translates into CASSQPGLGSPDTQYF.

The chain uses TRBV20-1 and TRBJ2-3; 8 nucleotides agree with TRBD2. Trimming removed 4 bases from V and 7 bases from J; junction bases left unmatched: 7. CDR1 and CDR2 (germline): DFQATT, SNEGSKA (reference sequence). This CDR3 region has 13 residues. The CDR3 nucleotides read TGCAGTGCTACCCGGGGGGGCGCATATACGCAGTATTTT. Amino acid sequence: CSATRGGAYTQYF.

This sequence joins TRBV7-2 and TRBJ1-2, with 8 bases identical to TRBD1. The V gene's germline CDR1 is SGHTA and CDR2 FQGNSA. V lost 9 bases and J lost 7; bases outside the gene matches: 13. The CDR3 spans 14 residues. CDR3 sequence (DNA): TGTGCCAGAACAGTAGACAGGGGAAGAGGTGGCTACACCTTC. Its protein is CARTVDRGRGGYTF.

V usage is TRBV30 and J usage is TRBJ1-2; the D gene is possibly TRBD1 (6 bases). The CDR3 totals 15 residues. The germline V gene has CDR1 GTSNPN and CDR2 SVGIG (reference sequence). The V end lost 5 bases, the J end lost 0 bases, and 16 bases lay between the germline ends. Written as DNA, the CDR3 is TGTGCCTGGGTTACCCGGGACATTACTAACTATGGCTACACCTTC. Translating gives CAWVTRDITNYGYTF.

V gene TRBV4-1 combines with J gene TRBJ2-7, with TRBD1 identical over 8 bases. The J call may be mistaken, given a closer DNA end match to TRBJ2-4. The CDR3 extends over 13 amino acids. From germline, CDR1 is MGHRA and CDR2 YSYEKL. The CDR3: CASSQDRENIQYF. CDR3 sequence (DNA): TGCGCCAGCAGCCAGGACAGGGAAAACATTCAGTACTTC.

V usage is TRBV27 and J usage is TRBJ2-1; weak D call: TRBD1 (5 bases). Germline CDR1 MNHEY, CDR2 SMNVEV (reference sequence). V was pared by 5 bases and J by 1 base, with 12 bases between. There are 15 residues in the CDR3. In nucleotides, the CDR3 is TGTGCCAGCAGTCCCCGGACACGTTCCTACAATGAGCAGTTCTTC. Its protein is CASSPRTRSYNEQFF.

This clonotype is a singleton in its sample. The chain carries TRBV7-6 and TRBJ1-1; D is unresolved. In germline, CDR1 is SGHVS, CDR2 FNYEAQ. Trimming removed 7 bases at V and 0 bases at J, with 9 bases between. The CDR3 is 13 amino acids. The CDR3 nucleotides are TGTGCCAGCACTCCGGCTATGAACACTGAAGCTTTCTTT. Residues: CASTPAMNTEAFF.

The V and J genes are TRBV29-1 and TRBJ1-1; a weak D match, TRBD1 (5 bases). CDR1 SQVTM and CDR2 ANQGSEA come from the germline V gene. Between the trimmed V and J ends, which lost 1 base and 2 bases, there was a span of 11 bases. The CDR3 contains 14 residues. For the CDR3, the DNA is TGCAGCGTTGAAGGGGGGGGACGAAACACTGAAGCTTTCTTT. Translating it yields CSVEGGGRNTEAFF.

V usage is TRBV7-2 and J usage is TRBJ2-1, with TRBD1 matching 8 bases. V lost 5 bases, J lost 6 bases, and 3 bases stayed unmatched. The CDR3 loop spans 13 amino acids. Germline lookup yields CDR1 SGHTA and CDR2 FQGNSA. As DNA, the CDR3 is TGTGCCAGCAGCCCGGACAGGGCCAATGAGCAGTTCTTC. It yields the protein CASSPDRANEQFF.

The chain recombines TRBV4-3 with TRBJ2-1, with D perhaps TRBD1 (5 bases). The DNA end lines up better with TRBJ2-7; the J call may be wrong. From germline, CDR1 is LGHNA and CDR2 YSLEER. The CDR3 has 15 residues. CDR3 in amino acids: CASSQEGRAYNEQYF. The CDR3 DNA sequence: TGCGCCAGCAGCCAAGAAGGCAGGGCCTACAATGAGCAGTACTTC.